This T cell receptor beta chain originates from a study of response to subunit inactivated influenza vaccine. This clonotype was observed a handful of times. The antigen is unknown. Study conclusions and caveats: Authors proposed each seasonal influenza vaccination draws in few new T cells.

Germline V gene sequence: CDR1 MNHEY, CDR2 SMNVEV (reference sequence). CDR3 length: 20 residues. Germline trimming cut 6 bases from V and 4 bases from J; bases unmatched to any gene: 23. TCRdb re-derived calls from the RT-PCR reads in MiXCR, one entry per CDR3 protein. The data hold almost 600,000 distinct CDR3 sequences, with around 15% observed a single time. The receptor was isolated from a man aged 45-65 years who received an inactivated influenza vaccine. The chain links TRBV27 to TRBJ2-7, with 11 bases aligning to TRBD2. Specimen: PBMCs from blood, collected 12 days after vaccination. The CDR3 coding sequence is TGTGCCAGCAGCCACGGGACTAGCGGACGACATCGGGGGTTTATTTACGAGCAGTACTTC. This encodes CASSHGTSGRHRGFIYEQYF.